The table lists the clone carrying this T cell receptor (beta chain) with many counts. Its antigen is unidentified. The record originates from a study of T cells in Graves' hyperthyroidism and ophthalmopathy. General observations from the study: Clonotypes that were expanded in thyroid above 0.001 mostly appeared in blood too. The model identified upcoming ophthalmopathy a median approximately seven months ahead of onset.

RNA transcripts yielded amplified TCR beta CDR3 regions. HTBI primers were used for first-round RT-PCR of the TCR CDR3. TCRdb re-called the multiplex PCR reads with MiXCR, one entry per CDR3 protein. Of 250,000 to 350,000 distinct CDR3 sequences listed, about 18% were seen once; the top ten hold roughly 53%. Germline-derived CDR1 and CDR2 are MNHEY and SVGAGI. The CDR3 runs to 18 residues. Trimming took 0 bases from V and 1 from J; bases not matched to a gene: 8. PBMCs were sourced from more than 7.5 ml fresh peripheral blood. J is TRBJ2-7 and V is TRBV6-5; TRBD1 agrees at 11 bases. Sample: blood. The sequence was collected from a woman in her fifties or sixties with Graves' ophthalmopathy. CDR3 nucleotides: TGTGCCAGCAGTTACTCGGAACTTGGGACAGGGGGTTCCTACGAGCAGTACTTC. Protein: CASSYSELGTGGSYEQYF.